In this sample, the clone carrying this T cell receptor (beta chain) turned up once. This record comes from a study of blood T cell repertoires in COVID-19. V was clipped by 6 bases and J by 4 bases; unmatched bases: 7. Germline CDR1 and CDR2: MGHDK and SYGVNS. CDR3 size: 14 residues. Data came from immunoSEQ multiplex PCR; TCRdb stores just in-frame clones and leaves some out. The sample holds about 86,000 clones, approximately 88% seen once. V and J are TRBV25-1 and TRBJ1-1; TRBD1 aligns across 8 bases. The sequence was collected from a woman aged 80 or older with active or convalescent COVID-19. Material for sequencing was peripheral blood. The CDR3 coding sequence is TGTGCCAGCAGCCAGACAGGGGCCGTCACTGAAGCTTTCTTT. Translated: CASSQTGAVTEAFF.